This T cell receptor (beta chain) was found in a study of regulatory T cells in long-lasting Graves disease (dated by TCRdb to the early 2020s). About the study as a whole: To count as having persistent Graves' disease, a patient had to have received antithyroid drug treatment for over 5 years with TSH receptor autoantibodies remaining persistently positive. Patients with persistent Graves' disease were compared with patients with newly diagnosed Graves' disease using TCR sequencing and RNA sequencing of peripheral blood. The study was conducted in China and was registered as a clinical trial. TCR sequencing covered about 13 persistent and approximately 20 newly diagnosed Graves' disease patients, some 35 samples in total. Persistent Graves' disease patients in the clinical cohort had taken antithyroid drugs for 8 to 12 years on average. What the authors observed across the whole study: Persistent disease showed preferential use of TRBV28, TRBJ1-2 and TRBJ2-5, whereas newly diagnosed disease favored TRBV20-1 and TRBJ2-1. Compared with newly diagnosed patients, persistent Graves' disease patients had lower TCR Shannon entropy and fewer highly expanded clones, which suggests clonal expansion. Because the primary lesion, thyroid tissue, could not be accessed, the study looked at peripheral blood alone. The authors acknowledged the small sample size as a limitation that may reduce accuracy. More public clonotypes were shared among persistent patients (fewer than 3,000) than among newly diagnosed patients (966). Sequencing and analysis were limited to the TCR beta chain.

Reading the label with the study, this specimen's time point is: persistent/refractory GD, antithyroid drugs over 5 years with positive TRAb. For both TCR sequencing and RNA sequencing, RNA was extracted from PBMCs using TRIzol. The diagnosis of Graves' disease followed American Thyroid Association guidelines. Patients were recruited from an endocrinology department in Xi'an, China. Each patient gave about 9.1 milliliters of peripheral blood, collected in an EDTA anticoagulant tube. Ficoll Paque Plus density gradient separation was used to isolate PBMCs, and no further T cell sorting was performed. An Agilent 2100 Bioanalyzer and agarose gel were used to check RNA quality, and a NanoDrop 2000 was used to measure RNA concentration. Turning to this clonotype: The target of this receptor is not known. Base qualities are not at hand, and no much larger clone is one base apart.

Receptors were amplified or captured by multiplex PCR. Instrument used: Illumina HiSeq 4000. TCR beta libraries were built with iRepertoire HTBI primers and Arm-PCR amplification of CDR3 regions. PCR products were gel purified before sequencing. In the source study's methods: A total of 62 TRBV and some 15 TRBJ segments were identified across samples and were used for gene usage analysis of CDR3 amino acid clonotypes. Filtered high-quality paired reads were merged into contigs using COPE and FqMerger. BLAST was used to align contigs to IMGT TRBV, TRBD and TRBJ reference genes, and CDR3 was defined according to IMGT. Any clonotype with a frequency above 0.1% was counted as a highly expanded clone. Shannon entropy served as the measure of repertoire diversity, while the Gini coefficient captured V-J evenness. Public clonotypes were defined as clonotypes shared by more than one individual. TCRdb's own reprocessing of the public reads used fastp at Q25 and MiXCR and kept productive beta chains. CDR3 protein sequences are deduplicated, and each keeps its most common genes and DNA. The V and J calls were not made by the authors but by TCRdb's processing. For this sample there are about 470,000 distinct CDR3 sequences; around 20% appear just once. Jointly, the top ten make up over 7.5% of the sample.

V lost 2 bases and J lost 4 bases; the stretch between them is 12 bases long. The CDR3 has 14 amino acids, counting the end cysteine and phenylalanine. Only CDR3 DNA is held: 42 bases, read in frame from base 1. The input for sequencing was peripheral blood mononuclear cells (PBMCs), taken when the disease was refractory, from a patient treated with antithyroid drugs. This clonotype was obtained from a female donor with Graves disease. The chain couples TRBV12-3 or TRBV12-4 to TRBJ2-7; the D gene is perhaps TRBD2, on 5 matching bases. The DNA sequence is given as TGTGCCAGCAGTTTACAGGACGGGATTTACGAGCAGTACTTC. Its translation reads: CASSLQDGIYEQYF.